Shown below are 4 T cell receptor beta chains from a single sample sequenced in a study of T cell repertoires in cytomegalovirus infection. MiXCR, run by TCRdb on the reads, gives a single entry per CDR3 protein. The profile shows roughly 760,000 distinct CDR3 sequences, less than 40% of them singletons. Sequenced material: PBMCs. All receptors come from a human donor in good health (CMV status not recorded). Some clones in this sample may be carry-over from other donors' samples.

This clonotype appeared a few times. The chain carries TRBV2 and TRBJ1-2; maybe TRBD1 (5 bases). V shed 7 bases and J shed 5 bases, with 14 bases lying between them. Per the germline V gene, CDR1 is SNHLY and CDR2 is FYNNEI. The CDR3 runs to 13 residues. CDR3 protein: CASMAGLGYGYTF. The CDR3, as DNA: TGTGCCAGCATGGCAGGGCTAGGATATGGCTACACCTTC.

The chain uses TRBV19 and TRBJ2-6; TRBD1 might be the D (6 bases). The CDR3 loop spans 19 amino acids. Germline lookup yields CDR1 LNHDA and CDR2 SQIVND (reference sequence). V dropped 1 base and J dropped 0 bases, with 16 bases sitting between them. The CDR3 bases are TGTGCCAGTAGTATAGTGGCAGGGGCCGTGAACTCTGGGGCCAACGTCCTGACTTTC. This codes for CASSIVAGAVNSGANVLTF.

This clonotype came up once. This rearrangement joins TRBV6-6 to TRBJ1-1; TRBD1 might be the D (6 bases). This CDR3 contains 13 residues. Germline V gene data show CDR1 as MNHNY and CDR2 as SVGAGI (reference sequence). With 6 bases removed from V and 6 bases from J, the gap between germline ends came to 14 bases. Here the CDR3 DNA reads TGTGCCAGCAGCGGAGTGAGGGGGGCTGAAGCTTTCTTT. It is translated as CASSGVRGAEAFF.

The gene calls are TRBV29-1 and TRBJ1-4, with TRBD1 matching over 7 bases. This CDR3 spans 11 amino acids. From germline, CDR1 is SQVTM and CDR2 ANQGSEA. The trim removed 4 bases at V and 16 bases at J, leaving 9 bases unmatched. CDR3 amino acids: CSVVEGTAWFF. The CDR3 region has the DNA TGCAGCGTTGTTGAGGGGACAGCGTGGTTTTTT.